This T cell receptor (beta chain) emerged from a study of PD-1 blockade in classical Hodgkin lymphoma. The time point is: cycle 4 day 1 (C4D1), after around six weeks of nivolumab. After autologous stem cell transplantation all patients relapsed, and prior brentuximab vedotin exposure differed between cohorts. CDR3 size: 16 residues. The germline gives CDR1 MGHRA, CDR2 YSYEKL. V dropped 0 bases and J dropped 9 bases, with 18 bases sitting between them. Sequenced by immunoSEQ multiplex PCR; TCRdb stores in-frame clones only, minus some. The sample has about 52,000 clones, about nine tenths seen once; the top ten hold approximately 7%.

The specimen comprised peripheral blood mononuclear cells (PBMCs), sampled before the fourth cycle of nivolumab. The V gene is TRBV4-1, the J gene TRBJ1-5; D unresolved. The origin of this receptor is a human donor with classical Hodgkin lymphoma. The CDR3 is CASSQDGQAMVRPQHF. Written as DNA, the CDR3 is TGCGCCAGCAGCCAAGATGGGCAGGCTATGGTTCGGCCCCAGCATTTT.